This T cell receptor beta chain was recorded in a study of naive and memory T cell subsets listed by TCRdb under 2017. Notes on the research overall: The study applied an open-source, UMI-based TCR alpha and beta sequencing pipeline to sorted naive and memory peripheral blood T cell subsets. IgG serology results and the functional CMV T cell responses were in complete agreement. RNA was DNase-treated and reverse transcribed with TCR constant-region primers, mostly using SuperScript III.

The germline V gene gives CDR1 as MNHEY and CDR2 as SVGEGT. At the junction V is shortened by 7 bases and J by 4 bases, with 25 bases in between. The CDR3 starts with the cysteine, ends with the phenylalanine, and has 17 residues. The CDR3 DNA has 51 bases and is translated from base 1. Receptors were amplified or captured by UMI-ligation and nested PCR. The beta constant-region primer consisted of an equimolar mixture of two oligonucleotides that together covered TRBC1 and TRBC2. Four rounds of PCR, combining the SP2 primer with nested alpha and beta constant-region primers, were used to amplify the ligated cDNA. A single-stranded oligonucleotide containing the SP2 primer and a 12-nucleotide UMI was joined to the 3' end of the cDNA by T4 RNA ligase 1. The ligation reaction was incubated at 16°C for roughly 18-25 hours. PCR2 was typically performed as a SYBR Green qPCR and was stopped at a predetermined threshold so that over-amplification was prevented. All purifications after the first were performed with Agencourt AMPure XP magnetic beads. Library quantification was done by Qubit, followed by a TapeStation check on which the main peak was expected at around 650 bp. Sequencing of the pooled libraries was done on an Illumina MiSeq using v2 2x251 paired-end kits, which typically yielded roughly 0.95-2.3 million reads per sample. Each sample was pooled at around 4.2 nM, and roughly 5-7% PhiX was included to help cluster recognition. The authors' analysis ran thus. V and J genes were assigned to Demultiplexor-processed FASTQ reads by Decombinator through tag matching, with a single base-pair mismatch being allowed. Collapsinator relied on UMIs to fix sequencing errors as well as frequency errors caused by PCR heterogeneity. TCRs were translated and CDR3s were extracted from the conserved cysteine to the FGXG phenylalanine by CDR3Translator, with non-productive sequences being flagged. Repertoires were subsampled to equal numbers of UMI-defined TCRs before Gini, Shannon entropy and inverse Simpson indices were calculated. Within the linear range, a power law was fitted by maximum likelihood to the distributions of clonotype abundance. Similar UMI counts, unique TCR numbers and clonal distributions were obtained with the pipeline and with MIGEC on one naive CD8 sample. In one analysis, naive TCRs that were also found in any memory subset of the same donor were excluded from the naive repertoire. A set of several thousand CMV-associated CDR3 sequences, compiled from VDJdb and a published dataset, was used to search the repertoires. The public reads were reanalyzed by TCRdb: fastp trimming at Q25, MiXCR alignment, in-frame beta chains only. Rows merge per CDR3 protein into single entries with the most common DNA and genes. TCRdb's processing, not the authors', yielded these V and J calls. This sample gives roughly 100,000 distinct CDR3 sequences in total; roughly 14% of them show up just once. The ten largest account for approximately 2.6% of the sample.

Broad study findings and their caveats: TCR abundance followed a power law with an exponent that was different for naive and memory subsets but consistent across the three individuals. The repertoire findings for the naive and memory subsets could not be validated against a ground truth, as none was available. A few larger clonotypes were present in naive repertoires, especially CD8 naive repertoires, and these clonotypes were possibly memory cells re-expressing CD45RA. In both CD4 and CD8 cells, the Gini index increased while Shannon and inverse Simpson diversity decreased from naive through CM, EM and EMRA. After error correction, over 90% of naive TCR sequences appeared only once, giving much steeper abundance distributions than memory subsets. Each clonotype was defined as a single alpha or beta chain sequence rather than as a paired alpha/beta receptor. RNA-based TCR counts may be affected by expression changes linked to T cell activation and differentiation.

From the second PCR step on, the TCR alpha and beta chain libraries were amplified in separate reactions. CMV status of each donor was established by measuring IFNgamma production from CD4+ T cells after fresh PBMCs were stimulated overnight with CMV viral lysate. CD4 T cells were positively selected using Miltenyi beads, after which CD8 T cells were positively selected from the CD4-negative fraction. After staining for CD3, CD4, CD8, CD45RA, CD27 and a live/dead dye, cells were sorted on a BD Aria II into four subsets based on CD45RA and CD27. Three healthy volunteers provided blood, and each donor's sample was split into CD4 and CD8 T cells and then further divided into four differentiation subsets. Approximately 130 ml of peripheral blood was drawn per donor, and PBMC were isolated by Ficoll-Paque PLUS density-gradient centrifugation. The sorted cells were lysed in RLT buffer, after which RNA was extracted using a Qiagen RNeasy kit and kept at -80 degrees C.

In its sample, this clonotype was seen a few times. The antigen it binds to is not known. No quality values exist for individual bases; no much larger clone is one base distant. Sequencing input: naive CD8+ T cells from blood. Explained via the paper, the cell subset or site label denotes: naive T cells, CD45RA high CD27+. The clonotype originates from a human donor in good health. The rearrangement combines TRBV6-2 or TRBV6-3 with TRBJ1-2; the D gene cannot be resolved reliably. The CDR3 corresponds to CASTTPLGSGRTYGYTF. The nucleotide sequence reads TGTGCCAGCACCACCCCCCTGGGATCCGGGCGGACCTATGGCTACACCTTC.